These 15 T cell receptor beta chains were all obtained from the same sample, sequenced in a study of blood T cell repertoires in COVID-19. The data were produced by immunoSEQ multiplex PCR, yet TCRdb's version contains in-frame clones alone and is incomplete. This repertoire shows hundreds of thousands of clones, approximately 90% found once; its top ten account for around 1.3%. The sample was PBMCs or T cells enriched from blood (not recorded which). The receptors come from a man under 40 who had recovered from COVID-19.

The J gene is TRBJ1-6, the V gene TRBV7-8; D remains ambiguous. V was trimmed by 4 bases and J by 5 bases, leaving 9 bases between them. Germline values: CDR1 SGHVS, CDR2 FQNEAQ. CDR3 size: 14 residues. The CDR3, as DNA: TGTGCCAGCAGCTCCCTACCGGATAATTCACCCCTCCACTTT. Protein sequence: CASSSLPDNSPLHF.

The CDR3: CASSPSPAGAGETQYF. The CDR3 nucleotides are TGCGCCAGCAGCCCATCCCCCGCGGGAGCAGGAGAGACCCAGTACTTC. The chain uses TRBV5-1 and TRBJ2-5; the match to TRBD2 covers 7 bases. The germline V gene has CDR1 SGHRS and CDR2 YFSETQ. The CDR3 sequence is 16 residues long. Losses at the gene ends were 4 bases for V and 4 bases for J; bases not matched to a gene: 13.

The chain joins TRBV11-2 to TRBJ2-3; 12 positions agree with TRBD2. The CDR3 loop spans 17 amino acids. V shed 4 bases, J shed 2 bases, and the junction held 7 bases outside the gene matches. Germline lookup yields CDR1 SGHAT and CDR2 FQNNGV. The CDR3, as DNA: TGTGCCAGCAGCTCCCGACTAGCGGGGGAACTCACAGATACGCAGTATTTT. Protein sequence: CASSSRLAGELTDTQYF.

In this sample, this clone turned up once. The rearrangement links TRBV28 to TRBJ1-2, with a possible D match to TRBD1 (6 bases). The germline V gene encodes CDR1 MDHEN and CDR2 SYDVKM. The CDR3 has 15 residues. The V end lost 6 bases, the J end lost 3 bases, and 17 bases lay between the germline ends. CDR3 sequence reads: CASRIQGPPYYGYTF. CDR3 DNA sequence: TGTGCCAGCAGGATACAGGGCCCCCCATACTATGGCTACACCTTC.

This chain joins TRBV15 and TRBJ1-1; D call uncertain. The germline CDR1 and CDR2 sequences are LNHNV and YYDKDF (reference sequence). This CDR3 has 17 amino acids. Trimming removed 0 bases from V and 0 bases from J, with 14 bases in between. CDR3 nucleotide sequence: TGTGCCACCAGCAGAGATAGTGGGGAGGCCCTGAACACTGAAGCTTTCTTT. Its protein is CATSRDSGEALNTEAFF.

The V and J genes are TRBV19 and TRBJ2-7, with 7 bases lining up with TRBD2. CDR3 length: 15 residues. CDR1 is LNHDA, CDR2 SQIVND, per germline (reference sequence). The ends lost 1 base at V and 2 bases at J; junction bases unmatched: 5. CDR3 loop: CASSIGRELTYEQYF. The CDR3 DNA follows: TGTGCCAGTAGTATAGGGCGGGAGCTAACCTACGAGCAGTACTTC.

The chain has TRBV19 and TRBJ1-4; D not resolved. The V and J ends lost 5 bases and 6 bases respectively, with 10 bases between them. The CDR3 consists of 13 residues. Germline CDR1 and CDR2: LNHDA and SQIVND (reference sequence). As DNA, the CDR3 is TGTGCCAGTAGTTCCAACTTCGATGAAAAACTGTTTTTT. This translates into CASSSNFDEKLFF.

V is TRBV2 and J is TRBJ2-7; 9 bases line up with TRBD1. Germline V gene sequence: CDR1 SNHLY, CDR2 FYNNEI. J gave up 5 bases and V 6 bases, and 8 bases lay outside the gene matches. The CDR3 covers 14 residues. The CDR3 loop is CASRGQGNFNEQYF. Written as DNA, the CDR3 is TGTGCCAGCAGAGGACAGGGGAACTTCAACGAGCAGTACTTC.

The chain carries TRBV11-2 and TRBJ1-6; D unclear. Germline-derived CDR1 and CDR2 are SGHAT and FQNNGV. The CDR3 extends over 15 amino acids. Trimming removed 1 base from V and 8 bases from J, with 12 bases in between. Here the CDR3 reads CASSLGYQAYSPLHF. The CDR3 region has the DNA TGTGCCAGCAGCTTAGGATATCAGGCTTATTCACCCCTCCACTTT. The full variable domain, with the rest looked up from reference TRBV11-2 and TRBJ1-6, is EAGVAQSPRYKIIEKRQSVAFWCNPISGHATLYWYQQILGQGPKLLIQFQNNGVVDDSQLPKDRFSAERLKGVDSTLKIQPAKLEDSAVYLCASSLGYQAYSPLHFGNGTRLTVT.

V usage is TRBV10-3 and J usage is TRBJ2-5, with TRBD2 identical over 10 bases. Trimming cost V 8 bases and J 1 base; bases outside gene matches: 4. The CDR3 has 14 amino acids. Germline CDR1 and CDR2: ENHRY and SYGVKD. This CDR3 is CAIRTSGTQETQYF. CDR3 sequence (DNA): TGTGCCATCCGGACTAGCGGAACCCAAGAGACCCAGTACTTC.

This chain joins TRBV6-2 or TRBV6-3 and TRBJ2-7, with 9 bases that match TRBD1. With V trimmed by 2 bases and J by 2 bases, 10 bases remained unmatched. Germline V lookup: CDR1 MNHEY, CDR2 SVGEGT. The CDR3 runs 17 residues. The CDR3 loop reads CASSYRPPGQGTYEQYF. CDR3 bases: TGTGCCAGCAGTTACCGGCCCCCGGGACAGGGAACCTACGAGCAGTACTTC.

The chain recombines TRBV7-9 with TRBJ1-2; D might be TRBD1 (5 bases). Deletions cut 3 bases from V and 0 bases from J, with 8 bases between. The V gene's germline CDR1 is SEHNR and CDR2 FQNEAQ (reference sequence). The CDR3 length is 14 residues. The CDR3 sequence is CASSLETANYGYTF. As DNA, the CDR3 is TGTGCCAGCAGCTTGGAGACAGCTAACTATGGCTACACCTTC.

This chain uses TRBV28 with TRBJ1-5; D gene uncertain. V was clipped by 2 bases and J by 5 bases, with 4 bases between them. CDR3 length: 12 amino acids. CDR1 and CDR2 (germline): MDHEN, SYDVKM. CDR3 amino acids: CASSLPDQPQHF. The CDR3 nucleotides are TGTGCCAGCAGTTTACCCGATCAGCCCCAGCATTTT.

The chain couples TRBV7-2 to TRBJ1-2, with a tentative D call TRBD1 (6 bases). Germline assignment: CDR1 SGHTA and CDR2 FQGNSA. The CDR3 has 14 residues. The V gene lost 5 bases and the J gene lost 8 bases, with 18 bases spanning the gap. Here the CDR3 reads CASSPRGGIKGYTF. CDR3 nucleotides: TGTGCCAGCAGCCCACGGGGGGGCATTAAGGGCTACACCTTC.

The genes are TRBV19 and TRBJ2-7, with D possibly being TRBD2 (7 bases). Germline values: CDR1 LNHDA, CDR2 SQIVND (reference sequence). The CDR3 length is 12 residues. V shed 6 bases and J shed 6 bases, with 12 bases lying between them. This chain's CDR3 is CASSGGRGEQYF. The CDR3 DNA follows: TGTGCCAGTAGCGGGGGGCGAGGCGAGCAGTACTTC. The full variable domain, rest sourced from reference TRBV19 and TRBJ2-7, is DGGITQSPKYLFRKEGQNVTLSCEQNLNHDAMYWYRQDPGQGLRLIYYSQIVNDFQKGDIAEGYSVSREKKESFPLTVTSAQKNPTAFYLCASSGGRGEQYFGPGTRLTVT.